The present TCR beta chain was sequenced within a study of blood T cell repertoires in COVID-19. There are 14 residues in the CDR3. Germline assignment: CDR1 LNHDA and CDR2 SQIVND (reference sequence). Deletions cut 4 bases from V and 0 bases from J, with 7 bases between. Generated by immunoSEQ multiplex PCR, the TCRdb table keeps only in-frame clones and is missing some. This table has about 440,000 clones, less than 95% appearing once. This sequence originates from a young man who had recovered from COVID-19. The genes are TRBV19 and TRBJ2-1; possible D gene TRBD1, 6 bases. The sample taken for sequencing was PBMCs or T cells enriched from blood (not recorded which). The CDR3 sequence is CASSKGGSYNEQFF. The CDR3 DNA follows: TGTGCCAGTAGTAAAGGGGGCTCCTACAATGAGCAGTTCTTC.